This T cell receptor beta chain is drawn from a study of blood T cell repertoires in COVID-19. As handled by the study authors: Amplification with reference gene primers provided the estimates of nucleated cell counts. Assay: immunoSEQ multiplex PCR; the TCRdb copy retains only in-frame clones and omits some. V, J and clone size derive from that table, while D and trimming were established from the DNA sequence. The sample records about 150,000 clones, 80% being singletons. The CDR3 sequence is 15 residues long. In germline, CDR1 is KGHSH, CDR2 LQKENI. Trimming cost V 3 bases and J 6 bases, with 14 bases left between them.

The clonotype originates from a man aged 60 to 69 with acute or convalescent COVID-19. The sample comprised peripheral blood. The V gene is TRBV18, the J gene TRBJ1-4; TRBD1 is a possible D gene (5 bases). The CDR3 loop reads CASSPTGGAYEKLFF. As DNA, the CDR3 is TGTGCCAGCTCACCTACGGGCGGGGCGTATGAAAAACTGTTTTTT. Filled out from reference TRBV18 and TRBJ1-4, the complete variable domain reads NAGVMQNPRHLVRRRGQEARLRCSPMKGHSHVYWYRQLPEEGLKFMVYLQKENIIDESGMPKERFSAEFPKEGPSILRIQQVVRGDSAAYFCASSPTGGAYEKLFFGSGTQLSVL.